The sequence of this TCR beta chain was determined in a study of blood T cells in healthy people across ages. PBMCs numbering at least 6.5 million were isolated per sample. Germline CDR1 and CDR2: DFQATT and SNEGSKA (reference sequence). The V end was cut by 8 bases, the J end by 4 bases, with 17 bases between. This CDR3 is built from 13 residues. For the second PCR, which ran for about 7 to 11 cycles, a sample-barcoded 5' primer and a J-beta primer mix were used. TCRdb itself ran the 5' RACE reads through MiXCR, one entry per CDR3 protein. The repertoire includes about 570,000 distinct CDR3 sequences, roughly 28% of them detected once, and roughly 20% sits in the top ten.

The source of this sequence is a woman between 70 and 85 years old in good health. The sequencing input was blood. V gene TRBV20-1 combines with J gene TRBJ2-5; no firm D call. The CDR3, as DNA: TGCAGTTGTATAGCTAACCTGGGAGAGACCCAGTACTTC. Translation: CSCIANLGETQYF.